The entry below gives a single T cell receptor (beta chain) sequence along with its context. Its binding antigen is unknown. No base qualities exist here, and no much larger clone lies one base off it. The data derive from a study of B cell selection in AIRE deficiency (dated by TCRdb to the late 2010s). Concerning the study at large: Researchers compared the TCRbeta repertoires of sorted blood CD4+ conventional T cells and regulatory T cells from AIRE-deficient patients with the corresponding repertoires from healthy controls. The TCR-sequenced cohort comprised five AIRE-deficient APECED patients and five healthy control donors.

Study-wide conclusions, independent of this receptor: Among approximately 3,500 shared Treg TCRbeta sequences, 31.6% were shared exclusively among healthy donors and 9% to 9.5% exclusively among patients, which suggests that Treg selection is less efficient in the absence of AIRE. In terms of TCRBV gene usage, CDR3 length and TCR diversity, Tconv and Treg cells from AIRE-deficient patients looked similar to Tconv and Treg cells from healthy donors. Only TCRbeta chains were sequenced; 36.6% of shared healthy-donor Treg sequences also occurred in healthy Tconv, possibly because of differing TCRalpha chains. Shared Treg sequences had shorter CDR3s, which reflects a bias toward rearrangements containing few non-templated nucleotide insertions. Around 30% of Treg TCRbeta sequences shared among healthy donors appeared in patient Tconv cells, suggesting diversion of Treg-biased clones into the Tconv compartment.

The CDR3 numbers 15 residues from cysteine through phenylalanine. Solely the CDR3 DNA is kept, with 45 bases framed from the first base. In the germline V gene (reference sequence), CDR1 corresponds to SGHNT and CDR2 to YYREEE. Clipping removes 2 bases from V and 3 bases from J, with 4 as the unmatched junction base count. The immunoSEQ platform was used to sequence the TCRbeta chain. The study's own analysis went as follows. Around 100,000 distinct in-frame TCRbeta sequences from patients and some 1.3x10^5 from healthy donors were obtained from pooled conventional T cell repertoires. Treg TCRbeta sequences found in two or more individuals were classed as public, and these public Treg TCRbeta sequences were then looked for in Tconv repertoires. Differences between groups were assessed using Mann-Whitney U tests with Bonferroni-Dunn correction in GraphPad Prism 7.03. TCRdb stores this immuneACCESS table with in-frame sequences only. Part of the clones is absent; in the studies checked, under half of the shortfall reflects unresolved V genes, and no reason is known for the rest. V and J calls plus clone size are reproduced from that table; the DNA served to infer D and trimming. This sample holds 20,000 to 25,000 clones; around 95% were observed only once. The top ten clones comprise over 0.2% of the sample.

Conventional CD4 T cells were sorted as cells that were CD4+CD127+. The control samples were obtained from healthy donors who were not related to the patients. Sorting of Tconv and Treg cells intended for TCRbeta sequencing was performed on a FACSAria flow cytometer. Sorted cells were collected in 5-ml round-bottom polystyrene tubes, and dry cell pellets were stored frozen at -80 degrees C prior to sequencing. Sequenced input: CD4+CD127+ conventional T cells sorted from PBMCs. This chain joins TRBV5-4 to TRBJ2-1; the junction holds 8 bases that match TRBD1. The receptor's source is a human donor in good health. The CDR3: CASSLQGENYNEQFF. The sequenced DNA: TGTGCCAGCAGCTTACAGGGGGAAAACTACAATGAGCAGTTCTTC.